One and the same sample provided the 2 T cell receptor beta chains below, sequenced in a study of blood T cell repertoires in COVID-19. The method was immunoSEQ multiplex PCR; TCRdb's version includes in-frame clones alone and lacks a portion of them. The sample has roughly 130,000 clones; less than 90% are singletons. The specimen was PBMCs or T cells enriched from blood (not recorded which). Every receptor here comes from a woman in her forties or fifties who had recovered from COVID-19.

For the CDR3, the DNA is TGTGCCAGCAGTGAACTAGCGGGCCCCTACAATGAGCAGTTCTTC. As protein: CASSELAGPYNEQFF. V is TRBV6-1 and J is TRBJ2-1; TRBD2 aligns across 8 bases. Germline trimming cut 2 bases from V and 2 bases from J; bases unmatched to any gene: 2. Germline lookup yields CDR1 MNHNS and CDR2 SASEGT. This CDR3 has 15 amino acids.

In its sample, this clone was seen once. The chain uses TRBV3-1 (or the pseudogene TRBV3-2) and TRBJ1-5; D may be TRBD1 (5 bases). Germline CDR1 reads LGHDT; CDR2 reads YNNKEL (reference sequence). V lost 3 bases and J lost 9, with 18 bases in between. The CDR3 sequence is 15 residues long. CDR3: CASSHPGTRSWPQHF. DNA of the CDR3: TGTGCCAGCAGCCACCCCGGGACTCGCTCTTGGCCCCAGCATTTT.